This TCR beta chain derives from a study of cytomegalovirus exposure and HLA in healthy donors. Turning to this clone: An end of the junction does not agree with germline; a read error may underlie this.

Researchers ran the PCR with 60 Vbeta and 13 Jbeta primers. Sequencing was performed with immunoSEQ multiplex PCR; in TCRdb, only in-frame clones are kept and a portion is missing. The data contain 160,000 or so clones, roughly four fifths of them seen just once; the ten biggest clones take up roughly 1.6%. The CDR3 has 13 amino acids. Per the germline V gene, CDR1 is SEHNR and CDR2 is FQNEAQ (reference sequence). Sample: PBMCs. The chain combines TRBV7-9 with TRBJ1-1; tentatively, D is TRBD1 (5 bases). The TCR was taken from a man in his forties or fifties in good health and CMV-seronegative. In nucleotides, the CDR3 is TGTTCCAGCAGCCGCACAGGGAACACTGAAGCTTTCTTT. Amino acid sequence: CSSSRTGNTEAFF.